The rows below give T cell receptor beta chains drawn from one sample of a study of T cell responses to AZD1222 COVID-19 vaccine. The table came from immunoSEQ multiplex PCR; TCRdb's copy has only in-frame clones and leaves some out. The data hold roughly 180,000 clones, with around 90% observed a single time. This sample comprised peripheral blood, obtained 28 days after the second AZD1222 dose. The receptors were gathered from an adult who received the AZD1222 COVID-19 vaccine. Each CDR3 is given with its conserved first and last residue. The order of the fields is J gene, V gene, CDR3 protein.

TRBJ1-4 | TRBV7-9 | CASSLRETVNEKLFF
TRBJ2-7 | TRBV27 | CASSLTGTSREQYF
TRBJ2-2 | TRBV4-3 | CASSQGGLAMGGELFF
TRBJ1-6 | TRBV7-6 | CASSLRPEVNSPLHF
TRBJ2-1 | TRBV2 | CASSVRLAHLSSYNEQFF
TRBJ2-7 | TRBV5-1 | CASSLGMGYEQYF
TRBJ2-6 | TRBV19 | CASSMMRFTGANVLTF
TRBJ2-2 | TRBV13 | CASSRTGGAGELFF
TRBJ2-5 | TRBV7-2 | CASSLGEASGEWETQYF
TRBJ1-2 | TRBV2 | CASSGEGSGYGYTF
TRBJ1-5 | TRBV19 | CASSIWGSNQPQHF
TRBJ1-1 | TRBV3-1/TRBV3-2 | CASSKGNTEAFF
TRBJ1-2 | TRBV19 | CAAEGISSGGVIYYTF
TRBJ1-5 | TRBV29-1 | CSAEAGPNGPQHF
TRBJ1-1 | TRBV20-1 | CSAISRTEAFF
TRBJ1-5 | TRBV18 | CASSRGQGTGQPQHF
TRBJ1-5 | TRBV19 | CASARPGTANQPQHF
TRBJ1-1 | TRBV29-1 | CSVEDLGDRATEAFF
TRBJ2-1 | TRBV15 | CATSRDSYNEQFF
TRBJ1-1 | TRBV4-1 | CASSQVGFPEAFF
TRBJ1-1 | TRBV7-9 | CASSFQGISVTEAFF
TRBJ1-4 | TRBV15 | CATSRAGAFEKLFF
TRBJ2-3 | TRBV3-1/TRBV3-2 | CASSQVGTASLTQYF
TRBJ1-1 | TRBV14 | CASSQDPAEAFF
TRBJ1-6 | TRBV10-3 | CAISEEGGRGSYNSPLHF
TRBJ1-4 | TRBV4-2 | CASSQTGNEKLFF